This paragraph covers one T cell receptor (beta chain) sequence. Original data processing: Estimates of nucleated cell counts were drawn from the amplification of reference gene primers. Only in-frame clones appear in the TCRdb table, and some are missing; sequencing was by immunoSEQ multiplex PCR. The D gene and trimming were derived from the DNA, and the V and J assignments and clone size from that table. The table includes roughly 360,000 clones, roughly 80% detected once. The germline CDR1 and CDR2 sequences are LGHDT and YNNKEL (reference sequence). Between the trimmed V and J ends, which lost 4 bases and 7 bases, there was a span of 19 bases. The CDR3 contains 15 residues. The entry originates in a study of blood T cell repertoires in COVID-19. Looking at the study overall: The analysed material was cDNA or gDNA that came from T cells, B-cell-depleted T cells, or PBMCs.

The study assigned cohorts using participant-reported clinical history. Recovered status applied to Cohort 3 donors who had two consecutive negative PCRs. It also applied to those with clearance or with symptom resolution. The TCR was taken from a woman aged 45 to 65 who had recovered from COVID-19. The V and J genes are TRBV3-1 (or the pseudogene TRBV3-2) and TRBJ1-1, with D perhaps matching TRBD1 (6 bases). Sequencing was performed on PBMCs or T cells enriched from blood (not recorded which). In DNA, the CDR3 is TGTGCCAGCAGCCTCAAACAGGGCCCTCGGGATGAAGCTTTCTTT. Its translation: CASSLKQGPRDEAFF.